The clone carrying this T cell receptor (beta chain) appeared many times. Its antigen is not known. TCR beta CDR3 region amplification was performed from RNA transcripts. A set of HTBI primers served as the primers for a first-round RT-PCR of the TCR CDR3. TCRdb ran MiXCR on the multiplex PCR reads and lists one entry per CDR3 protein. The table records roughly 580,000 distinct CDR3 sequences, about 15% of them present only once. This specimen belongs to a study of T cells in Graves' hyperthyroidism and ophthalmopathy. In the study overall: The authors collected peripheral blood at initial diagnosis, before any treatment.

This CDR3 region has 12 residues. The ends were cut back, 8 bases at V and 6 bases at J, with 10 bases in the middle. Each patient was aged 18 to 65 and had newly diagnosed hyperthyroidism of under 2 months' duration. Broader study findings: The majority of expanded thyroid clonotypes above 0.001 also appeared in blood.

This sequence originates from a young woman with Graves' hyperthyroidism that later progressed to Graves' ophthalmopathy. Sample: blood. The gene calls are TRBV12-3 or TRBV12-4 and TRBJ2-2, with D uncertain. The CDR3 reads CASGPNPGELFF. The CDR3 DNA follows: TGTGCCAGCGGGCCAAACCCCGGGGAGCTGTTTTTT.